This TCR beta chain stems from a study of blood T cell repertoires in COVID-19. Overall study: The United States, Italy and Spain supplied acute and convalescent COVID-19 samples. T cells, B-cell-depleted T cells, or PBMCs provided the cDNA or gDNA that served as material.

Looked up from germline, CDR1 is SGHTA and CDR2 is FQGNSA. Trimming shortened V by 3 bases and J by 2 bases, and 14 bases separated the two germline ends. The CDR3 is 15 amino acids. This clone has a handful of counts. The authors' processing: Estimation of nucleated cell counts relied on the amplification of reference gene primers. Method: immunoSEQ multiplex PCR; TCRdb's copy keeps in-frame clones and lacks some. V, J and clone size are taken as reported in that table, and D and trimming were inferred from the DNA itself. The sample records some 390,000 clones, approximately 91% being singletons. This TCR derives from a woman in her thirties or forties with COVID-19, enrolled during active disease. The specimen was peripheral blood. The chain is built from TRBV7-2 and TRBJ2-7; weak D call: TRBD2 (5 bases). This chain's CDR3 is CASSFSGLETYEQYF. CDR3 DNA sequence: TGTGCCAGCAGCTTTTCCGGACTGGAAACCTACGAGCAGTACTTC.